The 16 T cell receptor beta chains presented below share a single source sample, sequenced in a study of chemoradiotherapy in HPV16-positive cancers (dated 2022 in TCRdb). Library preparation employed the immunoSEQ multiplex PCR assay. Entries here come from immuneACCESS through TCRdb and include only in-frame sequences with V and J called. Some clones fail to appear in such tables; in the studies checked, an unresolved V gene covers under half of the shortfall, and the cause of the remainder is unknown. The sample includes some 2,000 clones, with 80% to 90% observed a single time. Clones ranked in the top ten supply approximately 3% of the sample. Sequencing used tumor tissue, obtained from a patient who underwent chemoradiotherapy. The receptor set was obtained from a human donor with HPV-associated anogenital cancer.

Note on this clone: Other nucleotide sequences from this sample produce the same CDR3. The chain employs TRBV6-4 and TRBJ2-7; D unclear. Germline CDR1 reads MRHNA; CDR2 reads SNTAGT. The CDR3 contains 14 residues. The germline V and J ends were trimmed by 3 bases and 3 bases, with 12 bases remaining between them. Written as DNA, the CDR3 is TGTGCCAGCAGTGAAGGAACACGAAGCTACGAGCAGTACTTC. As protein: CASSEGTRSYEQYF.

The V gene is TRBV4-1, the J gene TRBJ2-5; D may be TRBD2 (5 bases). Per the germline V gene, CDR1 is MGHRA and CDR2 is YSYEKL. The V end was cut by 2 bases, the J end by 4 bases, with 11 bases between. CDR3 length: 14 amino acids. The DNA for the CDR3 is TGCGCCAGCAGCCAAACGGGGTCGGTAGAGACCCAGTACTTC. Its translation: CASSQTGSVETQYF.

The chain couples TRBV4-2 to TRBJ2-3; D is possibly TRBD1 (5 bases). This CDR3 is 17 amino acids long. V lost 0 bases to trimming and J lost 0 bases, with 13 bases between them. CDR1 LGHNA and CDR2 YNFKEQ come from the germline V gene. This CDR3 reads CASSQEGSGSSTDTQYF. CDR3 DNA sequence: TGTGCCAGCAGCCAAGAGGGGTCAGGGTCTAGCACAGATACGCAGTATTTT.

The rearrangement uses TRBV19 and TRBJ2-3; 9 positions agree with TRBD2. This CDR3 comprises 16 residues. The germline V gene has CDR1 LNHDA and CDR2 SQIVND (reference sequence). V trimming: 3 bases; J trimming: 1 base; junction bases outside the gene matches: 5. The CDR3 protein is CASSMVAGVGTDTQYF. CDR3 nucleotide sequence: TGTGCCAGTAGTATGGTAGCGGGAGTAGGCACAGATACGCAGTATTTT.

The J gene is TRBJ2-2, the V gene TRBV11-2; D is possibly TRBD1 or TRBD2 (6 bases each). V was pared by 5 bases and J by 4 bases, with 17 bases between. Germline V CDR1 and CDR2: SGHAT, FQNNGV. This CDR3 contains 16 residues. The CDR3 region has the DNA TGTGCCAGCAGCCAAGGTACCCGGGGGCTCACCGGGGAGCTGTTTTTT. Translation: CASSQGTRGLTGELFF.

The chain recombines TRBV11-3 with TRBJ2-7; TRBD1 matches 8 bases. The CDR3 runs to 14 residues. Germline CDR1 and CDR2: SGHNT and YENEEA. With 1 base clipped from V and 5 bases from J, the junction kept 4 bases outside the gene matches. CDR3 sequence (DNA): TGTGCCAGCAGCTTAGTACAGGGGGTTCACGAGCAGTACTTC. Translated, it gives CASSLVQGVHEQYF. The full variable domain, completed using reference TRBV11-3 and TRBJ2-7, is EAGVVQSPRYKIIEKKQPVAFWCNPISGHNTLYWYLQNLGQGPELLIRYENEEAVDDSQLPKDRFSAERLKGVDSTLKIQPAELGDSAVYLCASSLVQGVHEQYFGPGTRLTVT.

This CDR3 is CASSEAIPSGFSYEQYF. CDR3 nucleotides: TGTGCCAGCAGTGAGGCGATCCCTAGCGGTTTCTCCTACGAGCAGTACTTC. The V and J genes are TRBV2 and TRBJ2-7; 7 positions match TRBD2. V trimming: 3 bases; J trimming: 0 bases; junction bases outside the gene matches: 11. Germline V gene lookup returns CDR1 SNHLY and CDR2 FYNNEI. CDR3 length: 17 amino acids.

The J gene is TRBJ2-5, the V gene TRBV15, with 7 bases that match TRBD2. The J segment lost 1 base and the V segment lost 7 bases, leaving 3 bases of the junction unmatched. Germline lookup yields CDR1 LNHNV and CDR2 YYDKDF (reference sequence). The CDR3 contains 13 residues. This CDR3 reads CATTKRGQETQYF. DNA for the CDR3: TGTGCCACCACCAAGCGGGGCCAAGAGACCCAGTACTTC. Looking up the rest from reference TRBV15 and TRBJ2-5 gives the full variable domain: DAMVIQNPRYQVTQFGKPVTLSCSQTLNHNVMYWYQQKSSQAPKLLFHYYDKDFNNEADTPDNFQSRRPNTSFCFLDIRSPGLGDTAMYLCATTKRGQETQYFGPGTRLLVL.

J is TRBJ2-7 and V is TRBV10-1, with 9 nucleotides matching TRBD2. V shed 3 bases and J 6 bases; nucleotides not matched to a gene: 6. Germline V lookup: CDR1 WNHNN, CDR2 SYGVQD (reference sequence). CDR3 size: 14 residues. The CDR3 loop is CASSELLAGGEQYF. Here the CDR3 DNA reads TGCGCCAGCAGTGAATTACTAGCGGGCGGCGAGCAGTACTTC.

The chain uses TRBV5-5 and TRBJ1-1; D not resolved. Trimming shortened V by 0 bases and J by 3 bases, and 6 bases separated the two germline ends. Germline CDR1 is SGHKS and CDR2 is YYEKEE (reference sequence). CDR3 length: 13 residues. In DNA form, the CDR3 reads TGTGCCAGCAGCTTGGGAACATACACTGAAGCTTTCTTT. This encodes CASSLGTYTEAFF.

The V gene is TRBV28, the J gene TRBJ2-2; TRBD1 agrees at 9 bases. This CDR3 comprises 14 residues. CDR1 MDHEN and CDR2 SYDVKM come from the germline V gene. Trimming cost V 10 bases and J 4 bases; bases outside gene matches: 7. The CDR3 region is CATTGTGITGELFF. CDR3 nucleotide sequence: TGTGCCACAACCGGGACAGGGATCACCGGGGAGCTGTTTTTT. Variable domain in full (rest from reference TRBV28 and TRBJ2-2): DVKVTQSSRYLVKRTGEKVFLECVQDMDHENMFWYRQDPGLGLRLIYFSYDVKMKEKGDIPEGYSVSREKKERFSLILESASTNQTSMYLCATTGTGITGELFFGEGSRLTVL.

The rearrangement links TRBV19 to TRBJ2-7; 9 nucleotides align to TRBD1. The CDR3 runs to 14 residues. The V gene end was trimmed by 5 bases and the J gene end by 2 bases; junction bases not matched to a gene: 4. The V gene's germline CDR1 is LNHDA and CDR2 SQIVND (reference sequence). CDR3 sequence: CASSHRGPTYEQYF. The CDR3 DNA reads TGTGCCAGTAGTCACAGGGGGCCGACCTACGAGCAGTACTTC.

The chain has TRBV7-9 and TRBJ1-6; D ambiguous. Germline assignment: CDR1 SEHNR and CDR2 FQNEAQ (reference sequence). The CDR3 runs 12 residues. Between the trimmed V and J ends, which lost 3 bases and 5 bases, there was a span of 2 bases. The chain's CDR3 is CASSLDNSPLHF. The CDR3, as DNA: TGTGCCAGCAGCTTGGATAATTCACCCCTCCACTTT.

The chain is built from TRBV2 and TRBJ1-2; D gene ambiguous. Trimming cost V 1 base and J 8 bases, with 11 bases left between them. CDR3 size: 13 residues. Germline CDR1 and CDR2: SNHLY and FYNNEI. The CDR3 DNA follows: TGTGCCAGCAGTGAAGGCTACCAAGGCGGCTACACCTTC. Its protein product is CASSEGYQGGYTF.

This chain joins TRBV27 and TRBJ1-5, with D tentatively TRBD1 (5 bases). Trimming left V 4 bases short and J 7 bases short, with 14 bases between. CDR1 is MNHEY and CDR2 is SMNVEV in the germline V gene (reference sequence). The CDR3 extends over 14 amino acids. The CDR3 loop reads CASSSGPGRQPQHF. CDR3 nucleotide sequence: TGTGCCAGCAGTTCAGGTCCAGGGAGACAGCCCCAGCATTTT.

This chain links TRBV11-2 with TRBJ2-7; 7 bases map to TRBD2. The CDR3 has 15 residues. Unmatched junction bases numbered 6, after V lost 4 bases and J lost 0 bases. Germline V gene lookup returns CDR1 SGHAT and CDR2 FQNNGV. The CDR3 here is CASSYSSGSSYEQYF. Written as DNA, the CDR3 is TGTGCCAGCAGCTACTCTAGCGGAAGCTCCTACGAGCAGTACTTC. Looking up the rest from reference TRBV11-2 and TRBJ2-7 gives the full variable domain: EAGVAQSPRYKIIEKRQSVAFWCNPISGHATLYWYQQILGQGPKLLIQFQNNGVVDDSQLPKDRFSAERLKGVDSTLKIQPAKLEDSAVYLCASSYSSGSSYEQYFGPGTRLTVT.